These 18 T cell receptor beta chains were sequenced from one sample in a study of persistence of HIV-infected CD4 T cells (dated by TCRdb to about 2020). According to the study, the label for this sample's treatment or condition signals: suppressive antiretroviral therapy. Cells were stimulated with a pool of overlapping HIV-1 Gag 15-mer peptides at roughly 1 ug per peptide per mL. Responding CD4+ T cells were sorted on the basis of upregulation of both CD40 ligand and CD69. No antigen is known for these receptors. The immunoSEQ hsTCRB assay version 4, run in survey mode, was used to sequence TCRbeta repertoires from genomic DNA. TCRdb retrieved this table from immuneACCESS and kept in-frame rearrangements only. Not all clones are present; in checked studies, unresolved V genes account for under half, and no reason is known for the remainder. The sample table lists under 20,000 clones, less than 75% of them with a count of one. In total, the top ten clones hold 1.5% to 2% of the sample.

This specimen consisted of CD4+ T cells sorted from PBMCs after roughly 20-hour stimulation, obtained from a patient who received antiretroviral therapy. Sample cell subset or site, as interpreted from the label and publication: CD40L+CD69+ CD4 T cells responding to HIV-1 Gag peptides. The receptor source for this set is an adult woman with HIV who was CMV-seropositive.

The chain links TRBV12-5 to TRBJ2-1; TRBD1 or TRBD2 may be the D gene (5 bases each). In germline, CDR1 is LGHNT, CDR2 FRNRAP. The CDR3 covers 14 residues. V dropped 8 bases and J dropped 3 bases, with 14 bases sitting between them. CDR3 nucleotide sequence: TGTGCTAGTTCCCCCGAGGGGATCTACAATGAGCAGTTCTTC. The encoded protein is CASSPEGIYNEQFF.

This rearrangement joins TRBV24-1 to TRBJ2-1; 10 positions match TRBD2. Germline V gene lookup returns CDR1 KGHDR and CDR2 SFDVKD. The CDR3 spans 14 residues. The V segment lost 2 bases and the J segment 8 bases; nucleotides outside the gene matches: 2. Written as DNA, the CDR3 is TGTGCCACCAGTGATTCTAGCGGGGGCTATGAGCAGTTCTTC. It specifies CATSDSSGGYEQFF.

This clone showed up just a few times. The chain carries TRBV12-3 or TRBV12-4 and TRBJ2-5, with D possibly TRBD1 on 6 matching bases. V was trimmed by 5 bases and J by 5 bases, leaving 12 bases between them. CDR3 length: 13 amino acids. The CDR3 coding sequence is TGTGCCAGCAGTGAGAGGGGGTTGGAGACCCAGTACTTC. It is translated as CASSERGLETQYF.

V and J are TRBV5-8 and TRBJ2-5, with 11 nucleotides matching TRBD2. Trimming cost V 3 bases and J 5 bases; bases outside gene matches: 9. This CDR3 has 16 residues. The germline CDR1 and CDR2 sequences are SGHTS and YDEGEE. DNA for the CDR3: TGTGCCAGCAGCTGGGGACTAGCGGAAAAGGGGGAGACCCAGTACTTC. This codes for CASSWGLAEKGETQYF.

This clone is medium-sized by share. The chain is built from TRBV7-9 and TRBJ1-1; D unresolved. Trimming removed 2 bases at V and 7 bases at J, with 14 bases between. This CDR3 has 14 residues. CDR1 is SEHNR, CDR2 FQNEAQ, per germline (reference sequence). The CDR3 DNA follows: TGTGCCAGCAGCTTATTGGAGGGTTTTGGTGAAGCTTTCTTT. This encodes CASSLLEGFGEAFF.

The rearrangement joins TRBV2 to TRBJ1-5, with D possibly TRBD1 on 5 matching bases. This CDR3 spans 14 amino acids. V lost 4 bases and J 4 bases, leaving 11 bases between the germline ends. Germline V gives CDR1 SNHLY, CDR2 FYNNEI. DNA for the CDR3: TGTGCCAGCAGTGGGGGCAGGGAAAATCAGCCCCAGCATTTT. Translated, it gives CASSGGRENQPQHF.

The chain joins TRBV19 to TRBJ2-2, with 8 bases lining up with TRBD2. The ends lost 7 bases at V and 6 bases at J; junction bases unmatched: 4. The CDR3 sequence is 13 residues long. CDR1 is LNHDA and CDR2 is SQIVND in the germline V gene (reference sequence). This CDR3 reads CASNSGVAGELFF. The CDR3 DNA follows: TGTGCCAGTAATAGCGGGGTAGCCGGGGAGCTGTTTTTT.

The chain combines TRBV11-3 with TRBJ2-7; D gene ambiguous. The CDR3 is 13 residues long. The germline V and J ends were trimmed by 5 bases and 0 bases, with 8 bases remaining between them. Germline CDR1 and CDR2: SGHNT and YENEEA. The CDR3: CASSPDNSYEQYF. CDR3 DNA sequence: TGTGCCAGCAGCCCCGACAACTCCTACGAGCAGTACTTC.

This clone was recorded once. The chain recombines TRBV6-6 with TRBJ2-3; 9 nucleotides agree with TRBD2. Germline V gives CDR1 MNHNY, CDR2 SVGAGI (reference sequence). V trimming: 5 bases; J trimming: 6 bases; junction bases outside the gene matches: 6. There are 14 residues in the CDR3. CDR3 DNA sequence: TGTGCCAGCAGTCCGGGACTAGCCGGGGATACGCAGTATTTT. Translated, it gives CASSPGLAGDTQYF.

V usage is TRBV5-4 and J usage is TRBJ1-4, with a weak D call TRBD1 (6 bases). V lost 4 bases, J lost 5 bases, and 15 bases lay in between. This CDR3 comprises 15 residues. Looked up from germline, CDR1 is SGHNT and CDR2 is YYREEE (reference sequence). In DNA, the CDR3 is TGTGCCAGCAGCACCTACAGGGAGGGGAATGAAAAACTGTTTTTT. Translated: CASSTYREGNEKLFF.

V is TRBV9 and J is TRBJ1-1; TRBD1 matches 7 bases. Germline CDR1 reads SGDLS; CDR2 reads YYNGEE. The ends lost 4 bases at V and 2 bases at J; junction bases unmatched: 8. The CDR3 runs to 15 residues. CDR3 amino acids: CASSPRGQLNTEAFF. For the CDR3, the DNA is TGTGCCAGCAGCCCCCGGGGACAGTTAAACACTGAAGCTTTCTTT. The full variable domain, rest sourced from reference TRBV9 and TRBJ1-1, is DSGVTQTPKHLITATGQRVTLRCSPRSGDLSVYWYQQSLDQGLQFLIQYYNGEERAKGNILERFSAQQFPDLHSELNLSSLELGDSALYFCASSPRGQLNTEAFFGQGTRLTVV.

Only a few counts were recorded for this clone. This rearrangement joins TRBV19 to TRBJ2-2; D is unclear. Germline V gene sequence: CDR1 LNHDA, CDR2 SQIVND (reference sequence). V lost 4 bases, J lost 2 bases, and 8 bases lay in between. The CDR3 contains 14 residues. CDR3 sequence (DNA): TGTGCCAGTAGTACCTCACGAAACACCGGGGAGCTGTTTTTT. Translating it yields CASSTSRNTGELFF.

This chain joins TRBV7-3 and TRBJ2-2; D possibly matches TRBD1 or TRBD2 (5 bases each). This CDR3 comprises 18 residues. In germline, CDR1 is SGHTA, CDR2 FQGTGA. V lost 5 bases and J 5 bases, leaving 24 bases between the germline ends. The CDR3 nucleotides read TGTGCCAGCAGCGCTATGCCGGGACCCCAAGGACGAACCGGGGAGCTGTTTTTT. It translates to CASSAMPGPQGRTGELFF.

The V call is TRBV5-1, the J call TRBJ2-3; unclear D gene. Germline CDR1 is SGHRS and CDR2 is YFSETQ. The CDR3 spans 12 residues. The V gene lost 3 bases and the J gene lost 2 bases, with 4 bases spanning the gap. CDR3 protein: CASSSPTDTQYF. The DNA of the CDR3 is TGCGCCAGCAGCTCCCCCACAGATACGCAGTATTTT.

The CDR3: CASSSGGSGNTIYF. As DNA, the CDR3 is TGCGCCAGCAGCTCTGGAGGCTCTGGAAACACCATATATTTT. The V and J genes are TRBV5-1 and TRBJ1-3; D not resolved. The V and J ends lost 3 bases and 0 bases respectively, with 7 bases between them. This CDR3 is built from 14 residues. Germline V gene data show CDR1 as SGHRS and CDR2 as YFSETQ.

V gene TRBV28 combines with J gene TRBJ1-1; TRBD1 matches 8 bases. The CDR3 covers 15 residues. The V segment lost 6 bases and the J segment 10 bases; nucleotides outside the gene matches: 16. Germline assignment: CDR1 MDHEN and CDR2 SYDVKM. The CDR3 DNA follows: TGTGCCAGCAGAGCAATCCGTCCGGCAGGGGGCCGAGCTTTCTTT. The encoded protein is CASRAIRPAGGRAFF.

In the case of this clone: Other DNA sequences in this specimen translate into the identical CDR3. The chain combines TRBV6-1 with TRBJ1-1; no reliable D call. The germline V gene has CDR1 MNHNS and CDR2 SASEGT. Between the trimmed V and J ends, which lost 0 bases and 6 bases, there was a span of 8 bases. The CDR3 is 13 amino acids. The DNA for the CDR3 is TGTGCCAGCAGTGAAGCTCGGGGTTCTGAAGCTTTCTTT. Its protein is CASSEARGSEAFF.

The gene calls are TRBV6-5 and TRBJ2-1; D possibly corresponds to TRBD1 (6 bases). V was pared by 8 bases and J by 0 bases, with 14 bases between. This CDR3 has 15 residues. Germline values: CDR1 MNHEY, CDR2 SVGAGI. CDR3 protein: CASGRTDSSYNEQFF. The CDR3 DNA follows: TGTGCCAGCGGTCGGACAGATAGCTCCTACAATGAGCAGTTCTTC.